The clone carrying this TCR beta chain was recorded a few times. Trimming took 6 bases from V and 0 from J, leaving 14 bases between them. CDR3 size: 16 residues. The source of the sample is a study of CD8 T cells in ankylosing spondylitis. TCRdb ran MiXCR on the 5' RACE reads and lists one entry per CDR3 protein. The repertoire holds roughly 150,000 distinct CDR3 sequences, with roughly 34% as singletons. The source is a male donor with ankylosing spondylitis. Specimen: synovial fluid, either unsorted or a sorted T cell fraction (not recorded which). The chain couples TRBV12-3 or TRBV12-4 to TRBJ1-4; D is uncertain. CDR3 in DNA: TGTGCCAGCAGGACGGGAAATAGTGCAACTAATGAAAAACTGTTTTTT. Amino acids: CASRTGNSATNEKLFF.